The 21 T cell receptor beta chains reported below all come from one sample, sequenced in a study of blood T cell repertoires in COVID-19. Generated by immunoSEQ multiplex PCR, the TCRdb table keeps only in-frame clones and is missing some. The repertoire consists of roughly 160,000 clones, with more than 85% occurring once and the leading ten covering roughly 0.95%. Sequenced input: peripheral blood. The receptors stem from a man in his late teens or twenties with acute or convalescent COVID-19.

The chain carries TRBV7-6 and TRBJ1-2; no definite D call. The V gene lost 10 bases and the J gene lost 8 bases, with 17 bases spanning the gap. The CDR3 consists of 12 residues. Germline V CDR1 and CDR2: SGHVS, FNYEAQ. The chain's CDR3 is CAIDIPGMGYTF. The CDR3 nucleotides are TGTGCCATCGACATTCCGGGAATGGGCTACACCTTC.

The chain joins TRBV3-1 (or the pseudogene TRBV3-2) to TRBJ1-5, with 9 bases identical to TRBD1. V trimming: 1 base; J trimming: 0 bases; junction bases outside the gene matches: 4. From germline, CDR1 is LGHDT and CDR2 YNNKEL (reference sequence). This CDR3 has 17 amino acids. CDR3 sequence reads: CASSQGGTGISNQPQHF. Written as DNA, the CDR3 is TGTGCCAGCAGCCAAGGAGGGACAGGGATTAGCAATCAGCCCCAGCATTTT.

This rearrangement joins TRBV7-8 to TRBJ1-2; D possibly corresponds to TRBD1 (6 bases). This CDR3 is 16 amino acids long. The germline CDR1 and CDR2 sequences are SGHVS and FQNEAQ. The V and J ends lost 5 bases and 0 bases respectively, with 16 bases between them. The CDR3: CASSRSREGANYGYTF. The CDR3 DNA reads TGTGCCAGCAGCCGTTCGCGAGAGGGGGCTAACTATGGCTACACCTTC.

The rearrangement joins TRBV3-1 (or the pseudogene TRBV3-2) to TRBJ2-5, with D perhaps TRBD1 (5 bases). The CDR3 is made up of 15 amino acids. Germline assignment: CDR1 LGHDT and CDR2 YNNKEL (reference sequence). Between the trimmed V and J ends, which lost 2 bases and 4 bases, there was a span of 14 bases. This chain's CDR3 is CASSQRGAFPETQYF. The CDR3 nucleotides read TGTGCCAGCAGCCAAAGGGGCGCTTTTCCAGAGACCCAGTACTTC.

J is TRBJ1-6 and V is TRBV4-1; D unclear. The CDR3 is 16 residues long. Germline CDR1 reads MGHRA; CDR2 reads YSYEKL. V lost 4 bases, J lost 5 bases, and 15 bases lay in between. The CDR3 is CASSLTAAQDNSPLHF. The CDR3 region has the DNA TGCGCCAGCAGCCTCACCGCCGCCCAGGATAATTCACCCCTCCACTTT.

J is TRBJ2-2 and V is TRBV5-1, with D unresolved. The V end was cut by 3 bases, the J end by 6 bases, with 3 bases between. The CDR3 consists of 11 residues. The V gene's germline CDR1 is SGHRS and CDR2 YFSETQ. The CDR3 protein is CASSSAGELFF. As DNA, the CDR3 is TGCGCCAGCAGCTCCGCCGGGGAGCTGTTTTTT.

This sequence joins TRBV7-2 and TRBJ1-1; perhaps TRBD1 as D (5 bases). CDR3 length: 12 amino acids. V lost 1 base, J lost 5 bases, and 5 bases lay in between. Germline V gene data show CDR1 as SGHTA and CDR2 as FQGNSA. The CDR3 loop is CASSLDRTEAFF. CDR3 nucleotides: TGTGCCAGCAGCTTAGACAGGACTGAAGCTTTCTTT.

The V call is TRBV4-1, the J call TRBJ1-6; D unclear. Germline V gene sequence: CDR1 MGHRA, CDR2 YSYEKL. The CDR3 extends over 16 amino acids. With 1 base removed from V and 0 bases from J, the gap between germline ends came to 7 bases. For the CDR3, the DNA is TGCGCCAGCAGCCAAGTACCGGGCTCCTATAATTCACCCCTCCACTTT. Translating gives CASSQVPGSYNSPLHF.

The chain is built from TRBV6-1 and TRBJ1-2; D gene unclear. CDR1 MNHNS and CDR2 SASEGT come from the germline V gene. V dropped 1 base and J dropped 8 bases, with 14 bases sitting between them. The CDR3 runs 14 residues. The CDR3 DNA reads TGTGCCAGCAGTGAAGTGGGAGGCCCATGGGGCTACACCTTC. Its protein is CASSEVGGPWGYTF.

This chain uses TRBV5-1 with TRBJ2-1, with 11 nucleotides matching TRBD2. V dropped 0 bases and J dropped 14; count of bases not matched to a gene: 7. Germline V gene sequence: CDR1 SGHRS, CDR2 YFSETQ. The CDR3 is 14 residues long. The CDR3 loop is CASSLGTSGPKKFF. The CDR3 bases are TGCGCCAGCAGCTTGGGGACTAGCGGGCCAAAGAAGTTCTTC.

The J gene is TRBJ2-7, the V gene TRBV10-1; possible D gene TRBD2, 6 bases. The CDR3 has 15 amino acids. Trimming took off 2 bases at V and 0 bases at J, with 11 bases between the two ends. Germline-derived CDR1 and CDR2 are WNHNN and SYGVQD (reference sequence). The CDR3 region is CASSEGSGGSYEQYF. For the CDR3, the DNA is TGCGCCAGCAGTGAGGGTTCCGGGGGCTCCTACGAGCAGTACTTC.

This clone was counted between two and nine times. CDR3 in DNA: TGTGCCAGCAACCCAGGAACTAACTATGGCTACACCTTC. Translating it yields CASNPGTNYGYTF. The chain employs TRBV12-3 or TRBV12-4 and TRBJ1-2; D call uncertain. Trimming pared 7 bases from V and 0 bases from J, leaving 9 bases between. There are 13 residues in the CDR3.

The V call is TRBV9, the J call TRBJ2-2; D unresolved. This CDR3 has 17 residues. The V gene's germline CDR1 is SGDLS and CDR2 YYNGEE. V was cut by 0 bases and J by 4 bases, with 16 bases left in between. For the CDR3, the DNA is TGTGCCAGCAGCGTAGGGCTAGTCTATCGTGTCACCGGGGAGCTGTTTTTT. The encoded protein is CASSVGLVYRVTGELFF.

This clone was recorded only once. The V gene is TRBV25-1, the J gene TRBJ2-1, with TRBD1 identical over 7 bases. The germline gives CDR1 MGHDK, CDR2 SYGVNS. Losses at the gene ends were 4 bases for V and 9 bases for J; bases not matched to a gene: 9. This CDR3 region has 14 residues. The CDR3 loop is CASSAFGTASEQFF. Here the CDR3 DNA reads TGTGCCAGCAGTGCCTTCGGGACAGCCAGTGAGCAGTTCTTC.

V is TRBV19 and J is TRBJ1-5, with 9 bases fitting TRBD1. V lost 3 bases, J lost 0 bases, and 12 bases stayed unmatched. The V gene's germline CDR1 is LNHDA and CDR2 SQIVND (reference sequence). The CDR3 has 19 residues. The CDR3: CASSIRWRDRDYSNQPQHF. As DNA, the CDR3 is TGTGCCAGTAGTATTAGATGGCGGGACAGGGACTATAGCAATCAGCCCCAGCATTTT.

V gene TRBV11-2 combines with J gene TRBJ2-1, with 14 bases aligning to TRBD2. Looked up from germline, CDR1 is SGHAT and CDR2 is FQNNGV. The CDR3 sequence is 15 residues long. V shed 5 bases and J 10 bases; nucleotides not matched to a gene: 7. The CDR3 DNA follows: TGTGCCAGCAGCGAGACTAGCGGGGGGGCTATCGAGCAGTTCTTC. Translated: CASSETSGGAIEQFF. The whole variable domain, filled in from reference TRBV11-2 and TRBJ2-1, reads EAGVAQSPRYKIIEKRQSVAFWCNPISGHATLYWYQQILGQGPKLLIQFQNNGVVDDSQLPKDRFSAERLKGVDSTLKIQPAKLEDSAVYLCASSETSGGAIEQFFGPGTRLTVL.

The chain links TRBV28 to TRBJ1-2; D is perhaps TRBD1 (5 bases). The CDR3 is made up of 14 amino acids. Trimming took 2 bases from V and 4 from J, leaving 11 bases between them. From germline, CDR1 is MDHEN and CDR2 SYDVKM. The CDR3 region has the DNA TGTGCCAGCAGTTTACAGGGCAGGCTCTATGGCTACACCTTC. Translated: CASSLQGRLYGYTF.

The CDR3 region is CASSEWEGNSPLHF. The CDR3 DNA reads as TGTGCCAGCAGTGAATGGGAGGGAAATTCACCCCTCCACTTT. The chain is built from TRBV25-1 and TRBJ1-6; D is undetermined. V was shortened by 1 base and J by 7 bases, with 8 bases between the two germline ends. In germline, CDR1 is MGHDK, CDR2 SYGVNS. The CDR3 has 14 residues.

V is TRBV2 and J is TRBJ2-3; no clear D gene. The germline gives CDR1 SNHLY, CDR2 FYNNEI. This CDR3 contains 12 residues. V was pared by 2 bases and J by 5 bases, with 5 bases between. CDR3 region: CASSESRDTQYF. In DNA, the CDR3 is TGTGCCAGCAGTGAAAGTAGAGATACGCAGTATTTT. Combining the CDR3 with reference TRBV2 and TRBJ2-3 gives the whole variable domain EPEVTQTPSHQVTQMGQEVILRCVPISNHLYFYWYRQILGQKVEFLVSFYNNEISEKSEIFDDQFSVERPDGSNFTLKIRSTKLEDSAMYFCASSESRDTQYFGPGTRLTVL.

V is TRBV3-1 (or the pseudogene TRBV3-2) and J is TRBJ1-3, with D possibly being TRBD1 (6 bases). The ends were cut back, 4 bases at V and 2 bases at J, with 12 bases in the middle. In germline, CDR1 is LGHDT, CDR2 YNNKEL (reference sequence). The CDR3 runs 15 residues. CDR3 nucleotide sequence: TGTGCCAGCAGCCCTCTACAGGGCGCTGGAAACACCATATATTTT. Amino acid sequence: CASSPLQGAGNTIYF.

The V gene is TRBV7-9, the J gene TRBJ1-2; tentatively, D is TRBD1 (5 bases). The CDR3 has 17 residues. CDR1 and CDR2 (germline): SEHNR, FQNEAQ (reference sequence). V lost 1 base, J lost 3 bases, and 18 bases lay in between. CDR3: CASSLVRPDRLDYGYTF. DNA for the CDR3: TGTGCCAGCAGCTTAGTTAGACCCGACAGACTTGACTATGGCTACACCTTC.